The rows below give T cell receptor beta chains drawn from one sample of a study of blood T cell repertoires in COVID-19. The repertoire was sequenced with immunoSEQ multiplex PCR; TCRdb's copy has only in-frame clones and lacks some. The top ten clones hold over 6.5% of a sample with about 55,000 clones, around nine tenths of them seen once. Sequencing was done on a sample of peripheral blood. These receptors all stem from a man in his fifties or sixties with active COVID-19. The CDR3 runs from the conserved cysteine through the conserved F or W. The D gene is left open where the match is weak. The size entry is marked missing in some rows and otherwise reads once, few, many or a size class.

D gene: NA
V gene: TRBV12-3/TRBV12-4
J gene: TRBJ1-6
clone size: NA
CDR3 DNA: TGTGCCAGCAGTTTGGAGAATTCACCCCTCCACTTT
CDR3 protein: CASSLENSPLHF

D gene: NA
V gene: TRBV5-1
J gene: TRBJ2-3
clone size: NA
CDR3 DNA: TGCGCCAGCAGCAGGAGCGGCACAGATACGCAGTATTTT
CDR3 protein: CASSRSGTDTQYF

D gene: NA
V gene: TRBV30
J gene: TRBJ1-5
clone size: NA
CDR3 DNA: TGTGCCTGGAGTACACATAGCAATCAGCCCCAGCATTTT
CDR3 protein: CAWSTHSNQPQHF

D gene: NA
V gene: TRBV4-1
J gene: TRBJ1-4
clone size: NA
CDR3 DNA: TGCGCCAGCAGGCTAGGCGGATATGCAACTAATGAAAAACTGTTTTTT
CDR3 protein: CASRLGGYATNEKLFF

D gene: NA
V gene: TRBV29-1
J gene: TRBJ2-5
clone size: NA
CDR3 DNA: TGCAGCGTTGAAGTGAAGTATGGCAGCCCGGGGACCCAGTACTTC
CDR3 protein: CSVEVKYGSPGTQYF

D gene: NA
V gene: TRBV13
J gene: TRBJ2-1
clone size: NA
CDR3 DNA: TGTGCCAGCAGCTTGGGGGAGGCTAACAATGAGCAGTTCTTC
CDR3 protein: CASSLGEANNEQFF

D gene: NA
V gene: TRBV12-3/TRBV12-4
J gene: TRBJ1-5
clone size: NA
CDR3 DNA: TGTGCCAGCAGTCAAAAGACAGCCCAGCATTTT
CDR3 protein: CASSQKTAQHF

D gene: TRBD1
V gene: TRBV9
J gene: TRBJ2-7
clone size: NA
CDR3 DNA: TGTGCCAGCAGCTCGCGACAGGGTTCCTACGAGCAGTACTTC
CDR3 protein: CASSSRQGSYEQYF

D gene: NA
V gene: TRBV6-1
J gene: TRBJ1-6
clone size: NA
CDR3 DNA: TGTGCCAGCAGTGATTTTCAACCCCTCCACTTT
CDR3 protein: CASSDFQPLHF

D gene: TRBD1
V gene: TRBV6-1
J gene: TRBJ2-7
clone size: NA
CDR3 DNA: TGTGCCAGCAGTGAAGGGACAGGGGTGGCCGAGCAGTACTTC
CDR3 protein: CASSEGTGVAEQYF

D gene: NA
V gene: TRBV19
J gene: TRBJ2-1
clone size: NA
CDR3 DNA: TGTGCCAGTAGTGATCCGTTGGGGAGCTCCTACAATGAGCAGTTCTTC
CDR3 protein: CASSDPLGSSYNEQFF

D gene: TRBD1
V gene: TRBV7-2
J gene: TRBJ2-5
clone size: NA
CDR3 DNA: TGTGCCAGCAGCTGGGGACAGGGACTCCAGACCCAGTACTTC
CDR3 protein: CASSWGQGLQTQYF

D gene: TRBD2
V gene: TRBV3-1/TRBV3-2
J gene: TRBJ2-1
clone size: NA
CDR3 DNA: TGTGCCAGCAGCTTTTTAAGCGGGGGAGGAAGGAATGAGCAGTTCTTC
CDR3 protein: CASSFLSGGGRNEQFF

D gene: NA
V gene: TRBV19
J gene: TRBJ2-1
clone size: NA
CDR3 DNA: TGTGCCAGTAGTTGGAGCCCAATCTTTGAGCAGTTCTTC
CDR3 protein: CASSWSPIFEQFF

D gene: NA
V gene: TRBV15
J gene: TRBJ1-6
clone size: NA
CDR3 DNA: TGTGCCACCAGCAGCCGGGGAGATAATTCACCCCTCCACTTT
CDR3 protein: CATSSRGDNSPLHF

D gene: NA
V gene: TRBV6-5
J gene: TRBJ2-2
clone size: once
CDR3 DNA: TGTGCCAGCAGTACACCAGGGGTCGGGGAGCTGTTTTTT
CDR3 protein: CASSTPGVGELFF

D gene: TRBD2
V gene: TRBV5-1
J gene: TRBJ2-3
clone size: NA
CDR3 DNA: TGCGCCAGCAGCCTAGGACTAGCGGGAGAGGCAGATACGCAGTATTTT
CDR3 protein: CASSLGLAGEADTQYF

D gene: NA
V gene: TRBV6-5
J gene: TRBJ2-3
clone size: NA
CDR3 DNA: TGTGCCAGCAGTTACTCAGGCAGGGTGAAGACAGATACGCAGTATTTT
CDR3 protein: CASSYSGRVKTDTQYF

D gene: TRBD2
V gene: TRBV28
J gene: TRBJ2-3
clone size: NA
CDR3 DNA: TGTGCCAGCAGTTCCCAATTCCTTCTAGCGGACACAGATACGCAGTATTTT
CDR3 protein: CASSSQFLLADTDTQYF

D gene: TRBD1
V gene: TRBV5-6
J gene: TRBJ2-3
clone size: NA
CDR3 DNA: TGTGCCAGCAGCGTGGACAGGGTCACAGATACGCAGTATTTT
CDR3 protein: CASSVDRVTDTQYF

D gene: NA
V gene: TRBV6-5
J gene: TRBJ1-4
clone size: NA
CDR3 DNA: TGTGCCAGCAGTTTCCGTGGGAGAGCTAATGAAAAACTGTTTTTT
CDR3 protein: CASSFRGRANEKLFF

D gene: NA
V gene: TRBV4-2
J gene: TRBJ2-7
clone size: NA
CDR3 DNA: TGTGCCAGCAGCCAAGCCCACAGCACGGGGTACGAGCAGTACTTC
CDR3 protein: CASSQAHSTGYEQYF

D gene: TRBD1
V gene: TRBV19
J gene: TRBJ1-2
clone size: NA
CDR3 DNA: TGTGCCAGTAGTCGATGGGGGACAGGGATTGGCTACACCTTC
CDR3 protein: CASSRWGTGIGYTF

D gene: NA
V gene: TRBV29-1
J gene: TRBJ1-1
clone size: NA
CDR3 DNA: TGCAGCGTTGGAGCAGGGAACACTGAAGCTTTCTTT
CDR3 protein: CSVGAGNTEAFF

D gene: NA
V gene: TRBV7-3
J gene: TRBJ2-3
clone size: few
CDR3 DNA: TGTGCCAGCAGCTCCGGGACAAATGTCCTGGATACGCAGTATTTT
CDR3 protein: CASSSGTNVLDTQYF

D gene: TRBD2
V gene: TRBV19
J gene: TRBJ2-1
clone size: NA
CDR3 DNA: TGTGCCAGTAGTATAGATAGTTTACTAGCGGGTAACAATGAGCAGTTCTTC
CDR3 protein: CASSIDSLLAGNNEQFF

D gene: NA
V gene: TRBV5-4
J gene: TRBJ1-5
clone size: NA
CDR3 DNA: TGTGCCAGCAGTACGGGGGGTCAGGGTCAGCCCCAGCATTTT
CDR3 protein: CASSTGGQGQPQHF

D gene: TRBD2
V gene: TRBV9
J gene: TRBJ2-2
clone size: NA
CDR3 DNA: TGTGCCAGCAGGAGCGTAACGGCGGGAGGGGGGATCGGGGAGCTGTTTTTT
CDR3 protein: CASRSVTAGGGIGELFF

D gene: NA
V gene: TRBV4-1
J gene: TRBJ1-5
clone size: NA
CDR3 DNA: TGCGCCAGCAGCCCCTCAAGAGGTTCCAATCAGCCCCAGCATTTT
CDR3 protein: CASSPSRGSNQPQHF

D gene: TRBD1
V gene: TRBV6-6
J gene: TRBJ1-2
clone size: NA
CDR3 DNA: TGTGCCAGCAGTTACTCGATACGCGACAGGGACTATGGCTACACCTTC
CDR3 protein: CASSYSIRDRDYGYTF

D gene: TRBD1
V gene: TRBV24-1
J gene: TRBJ2-7
clone size: NA
CDR3 DNA: TGTGCCACCAGGCGGGACAGGCCCTACGAGCAGTACTTC
CDR3 protein: CATRRDRPYEQYF

D gene: TRBD1
V gene: TRBV11-2
J gene: TRBJ1-1
clone size: once
CDR3 DNA: TGTGCCAGCAGCCAAATAACGAGACAGGGGGGCACTGAAGCTTTCTTT
CDR3 protein: CASSQITRQGGTEAFF

D gene: NA
V gene: TRBV12-5
J gene: TRBJ2-1
clone size: NA
CDR3 DNA: TGTGCTAGTGGTTTGTTCCAGCGGAGGTCGGATGAGCAGTTCTTC
CDR3 protein: CASGLFQRRSDEQFF

D gene: TRBD1
V gene: TRBV5-1
J gene: TRBJ2-7
clone size: NA
CDR3 DNA: TGCGCCAGCAGCCAGGGGACAGGGTTTACCTACGAGCAGTACTTC
CDR3 protein: CASSQGTGFTYEQYF

D gene: NA
V gene: TRBV5-1
J gene: TRBJ2-4
clone size: NA
CDR3 DNA: TGCGCCAGCAGCTTGCAACAGGGAGTTATGAACATTCAGTACTTC
CDR3 protein: CASSLQQGVMNIQYF

D gene: NA
V gene: TRBV10-3
J gene: TRBJ2-2
clone size: NA
CDR3 DNA: TGTGCCATCAGTGACAGGGCGAACACCGGGGAGCTGTTTTTT
CDR3 protein: CAISDRANTGELFF

D gene: NA
V gene: TRBV24-1
J gene: TRBJ1-5
clone size: NA
CDR3 DNA: TGTGCCACCAGTGACTCTTCAGACAATCAGCCCCAGCATTTT
CDR3 protein: CATSDSSDNQPQHF

D gene: NA
V gene: TRBV19
J gene: TRBJ1-1
clone size: NA
CDR3 DNA: TGTGCCAGTAGTGGGCAGGATCCTGAAGCTTTCTTT
CDR3 protein: CASSGQDPEAFF

D gene: NA
V gene: TRBV3-1/TRBV3-2
J gene: TRBJ1-4
clone size: NA
CDR3 DNA: TGTGCCAGCAGCCCAGGGAGGTCTAATGAAAAACTGTTTTTT
CDR3 protein: CASSPGRSNEKLFF

D gene: NA
V gene: TRBV18
J gene: TRBJ1-5
clone size: NA
CDR3 DNA: TGTGCCAGCTCACCGGGGGGGGTTGAGGGCAATCAGCCCCAGCATTTT
CDR3 protein: CASSPGGVEGNQPQHF

D gene: TRBD2
V gene: TRBV28
J gene: TRBJ2-7
clone size: NA
CDR3 DNA: TGTGCCAGCGCGGGGGAGGGCGAGCAGTACTTC
CDR3 protein: CASAGEGEQYF

D gene: NA
V gene: TRBV15
J gene: TRBJ2-5
clone size: NA
CDR3 DNA: TGTGCCACCAGCAGAGATCGCGGGGAGACCCAGTACTTC
CDR3 protein: CATSRDRGETQYF

D gene: TRBD2
V gene: TRBV6-6
J gene: TRBJ2-1
clone size: NA
CDR3 DNA: TGTGCCAGCGGGGAAACGGGACTAGCGGTCTACAATGAGCAGTTCTTC
CDR3 protein: CASGETGLAVYNEQFF

D gene: TRBD1
V gene: TRBV11-2
J gene: TRBJ2-7
clone size: NA
CDR3 DNA: TGTGCCAGCAGCTTCAGGGACAGGTCTTACGAGCAGTACTTC
CDR3 protein: CASSFRDRSYEQYF

D gene: TRBD2
V gene: TRBV19
J gene: TRBJ2-1
clone size: NA
CDR3 DNA: TGTGCCAGTAGTCTTGGGGGGGCCTACAATGAGCAGTTCTTC
CDR3 protein: CASSLGGAYNEQFF

D gene: NA
V gene: TRBV6-6
J gene: TRBJ1-5
clone size: NA
CDR3 DNA: TGTGCCAGCAGCCGAGACGGGATCAATCAGCCCCAGCATTTT
CDR3 protein: CASSRDGINQPQHF

D gene: NA
V gene: TRBV5-6
J gene: TRBJ2-1
clone size: NA
CDR3 DNA: TGTGCCAGCAGCCAGACTAGTCATGAGCAGTTCTTC
CDR3 protein: CASSQTSHEQFF

D gene: TRBD1
V gene: TRBV18
J gene: TRBJ1-2
clone size: NA
CDR3 DNA: TGTGCCAGCTCACTAGCGGACAGGGACTATGGCTACACCTTC
CDR3 protein: CASSLADRDYGYTF

D gene: NA
V gene: TRBV6-5
J gene: TRBJ2-3
clone size: NA
CDR3 DNA: TGTGCCAGCACCATACTAGGTTCAGATACGCAGTATTTT
CDR3 protein: CASTILGSDTQYF

D gene: NA
V gene: TRBV7-2
J gene: TRBJ1-5
clone size: NA
CDR3 DNA: TGTGCCAGCAGCCCATCCAGGGTTATGAGCGGCAATCAGCCCCAGCATTTT
CDR3 protein: CASSPSRVMSGNQPQHF

D gene: NA
V gene: TRBV21-1
J gene: TRBJ2-7
clone size: few
CDR3 DNA: TGTGCCAGCAGCGTCCCGGGACAGGGGTTCCGGGAGGGATCCTACGAGCAGTACTTC
CDR3 protein: CASSVPGQGFREGSYEQYF

D gene: TRBD1
V gene: TRBV7-7
J gene: TRBJ2-5
clone size: once
CDR3 DNA: TGTGCTAGCAGCCGATTAGGGGGCGCCCAAGAGACCCAGTACTTC
CDR3 protein: CASSRLGGAQETQYF

D gene: NA
V gene: TRBV2
J gene: TRBJ2-7
clone size: once
CDR3 DNA: TGTGCCAGCAGTGATTCACTAACATACGAGCAGTACTTC
CDR3 protein: CASSDSLTYEQYF

D gene: TRBD2
V gene: TRBV7-9
J gene: TRBJ2-1
clone size: NA
CDR3 DNA: TGTGCCAGCAGCTCTACTAGCGGGAGGTCCTACAATGAGCAGTTCTTC
CDR3 protein: CASSSTSGRSYNEQFF

D gene: TRBD1
V gene: TRBV5-1
J gene: TRBJ1-2
clone size: NA
CDR3 DNA: TGCGCCAGCAACCCAGGGGGCTATGGCTACACCTTC
CDR3 protein: CASNPGGYGYTF